This T cell receptor (beta chain) comes out of a study of CD8 T cells in ankylosing spondylitis. Study-level points and caveats: Made up of 7 to 9 highly homologous variants, a TCR beta motif appeared characteristic of ankylosing spondylitis blood. Within peripheral blood, clones linked to disease were CD8+ and relatively rare.

The authors made TCR beta libraries by quantitative 5'-RACE with molecular barcodes. TCRdb called the 5' RACE reads again in MiXCR, with one record for every CDR3 protein. The sample consists of 700,000 or so distinct CDR3 sequences, 15% to 20% of them appearing once. CDR1 and CDR2 (germline): SGHTA, FQGNSA. V was shortened by 2 bases and J by 6 bases, with 12 bases between the two germline ends. The CDR3 runs 14 residues. Notes on this clonotype: Its antigen is currently unknown.

J is TRBJ2-3 and V is TRBV7-2; tentative D call: TRBD2 (5 bases). The sequenced material came from blood, either unsorted or a sorted T cell fraction (not recorded which). The TCR sequence derives from a male donor with ankylosing spondylitis. The CDR3 DNA is TGTGCCAGCAGCTTAATAGGCCCTAGCGATACGCAGTATTTT. Its translation: CASSLIGPSDTQYF.